These T cell receptor beta chains were read from a single sample in a study of Graves' ophthalmopathy and Graves' hyperthyroidism. TCRdb reprocessed the multiplex PCR reads with MiXCR, giving one entry per CDR3 protein. The sample has approximately 210,000 distinct CDR3 sequences; roughly a fifth are singletons. The sequenced sample consisted of peripheral blood. These receptors all come from a woman in her forties or fifties with Graves' ophthalmopathy. CDR3s leave out the opening cysteine and the closing phenylalanine or tryptophan. Rows give clone size only sometimes, using once, few, many, or a class for an expanded clone.

clone_size | v_call | cdr3_aa
many | TRBV27 | ASSLFSQGNTGELF
- | TRBV4-1 | ASSQGAGLYGYT
many | TRBV7-2 | ASSPGGRQNSPLH
many | TRBV19 | ASSKTSGREETQY
- | TRBV12-3/TRBV12-4 | ASSLQGIGYT
few | TRBV6-2/TRBV6-3 | ASSYSGLVGAEQY
many | TRBV5-1 | ASTPIDGANTEAF
many | TRBV29-1 | SVGTGITEAF
few | TRBV5-1 | ASNPGRGPSSYNEQF
- | TRBV6-2/TRBV6-3 | ASGAASSAPSSYEQY
- | TRBV2 | ASRNSLYEQY
many | TRBV20-1 | SATPGLNTGELF
many | TRBV6-1 | ASSPDRAANYGYT
many | TRBV12-3/TRBV12-4 | ASSGQMNTGELF
- | TRBV12-3/TRBV12-4 | ASSLGGPPEQY
few | TRBV10-1 | ASSRTDRDYGYT
many | TRBV24-1 | ATSEGQSHGYT
many | TRBV6-2/TRBV6-3 | ASRKAGTEAF
many | TRBV11-1 | ASSSGGQGATGELF
- | TRBV10-3 | AIRLAGGRRAQY
many | TRBV2 | ASSEGLGQGGYGYT
many | TRBV24-1 | ATSAESQAF
- | TRBV12-3/TRBV12-4 | ASSPSSGLPYEQY
many | TRBV12-3/TRBV12-4 | ASSLRTGGNEKLF
many | TRBV11-2 | ASSPSEPYEQY
many | TRBV28 | ASSLPGTESSQPQH
- | TRBV7-9 | ASIPTRGANYGYT
many | TRBV2 | ASSERSSYEQY
few | TRBV19 | ASSMGLEQY
- | TRBV6-1 | ASSARGLGGTEAF
many | TRBV6-2/TRBV6-3 | ASSSRGLTQETQY
many | TRBV9 | ASSVGASGSYEQY
many | TRBV27 | ASSLSSAQETQY
many | TRBV6-5 | ASSFDRNTGELF
few | TRBV27 | ASSSLAFESDTEAF
- | TRBV4-2 | ASSLGYSGLTYEQY
many | TRBV6-1 | ASSLPGLHGEQY
- | TRBV19 | AMTSGWGELF
many | TRBV28 | ASRPPGETQY
many | TRBV12-3/TRBV12-4 | ASRSDRGTNTEAF
many | TRBV10-3 | AISETTGATEAF
many | TRBV20-1 | SAGTSPGYEQY
- | TRBV7-2 | ASSLSGLPNQPQH
many | TRBV30 | AWSVHGAPNGYT
many | TRBV12-3/TRBV12-4 | ASSLTGRSTEAF
many | TRBV24-1 | ATEAWLAGTYEQY
many | TRBV6-2/TRBV6-3 | ASSPWVRSYEQY
few | TRBV5-1 | ASSPGRVMNTEAF
once | TRBV7-8 | ASSPDRMETQY
medium-sized | TRBV24-1 | ATSDSSSLLWY
many | TRBV7-2 | ASSLSDGRQETQY
few | TRBV9 | ASSVVTGELF
many | TRBV6-5 | ASRVQGPQGYEQY
many | TRBV6-1 | ASSKDQGQRLYEQY
many | TRBV5-5 | ASSYGQTYGYT